This T cell receptor (beta chain) was identified in a study of blood T cell repertoires in COVID-19. Study at large: Acute-phase and convalescent COVID-19 samples originated in the United States, Italy and Spain. T cells, B-cell-depleted T cells, or PBMCs supplied cDNA or gDNA.

The germline V gene has CDR1 SGHVS and CDR2 FNYEAQ. The CDR3 runs 13 residues. The junction had 3 bases not matched to a gene; V was cut back by 5 bases and J by 4 bases. Seattle enrolled patients during active infection and tracked them longitudinally. Under the authors' procedure: Quantification of nucleated cells was approximated via reference gene primer amplification. Clones were sequenced by immunoSEQ multiplex PCR, and TCRdb holds only the in-frame ones, with some missing. V and J calls and clone size come straight from that table; D and trimming were deduced from the DNA. This sample carries more than 200,000 clones, approximately 84% of them seen once, and the ten largest clones take approximately 10%.

Sequenced: peripheral blood. The V call is TRBV7-6, the J call TRBJ2-7; 9 nucleotides align to TRBD1. The TCR comes from a man between 50 and 59 years old with COVID-19, enrolled during active disease. DNA of the CDR3: TGTGCCAGCAGCAAGACAGGGGGGTACGAGCAGTACTTC. Its translation is CASSKTGGYEQYF.